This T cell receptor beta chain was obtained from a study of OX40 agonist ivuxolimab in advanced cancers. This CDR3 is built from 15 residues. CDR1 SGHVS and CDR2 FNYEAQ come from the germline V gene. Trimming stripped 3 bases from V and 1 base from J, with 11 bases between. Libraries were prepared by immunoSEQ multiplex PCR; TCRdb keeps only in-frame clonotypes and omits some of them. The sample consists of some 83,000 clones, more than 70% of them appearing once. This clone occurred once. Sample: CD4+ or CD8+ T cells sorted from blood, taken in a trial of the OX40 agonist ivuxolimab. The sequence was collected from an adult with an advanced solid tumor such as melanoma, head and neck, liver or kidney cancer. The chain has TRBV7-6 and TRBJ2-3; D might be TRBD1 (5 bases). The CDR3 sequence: CASSFLGVGTDTQYF. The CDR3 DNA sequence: TGTGCCAGCAGCTTCCTAGGGGTCGGCACAGATACGCAGTATTTT. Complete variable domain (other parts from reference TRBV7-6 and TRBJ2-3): GAGVSQSPRYKVTKRGQDVALRCDPISGHVSLYWYRQALGQGPEFLTYFNYEAQQDKSGLPNDRFSAERPEGSISTLTIQRTEQRDSAMYRCASSFLGVGTDTQYFGPGTRLTVL.